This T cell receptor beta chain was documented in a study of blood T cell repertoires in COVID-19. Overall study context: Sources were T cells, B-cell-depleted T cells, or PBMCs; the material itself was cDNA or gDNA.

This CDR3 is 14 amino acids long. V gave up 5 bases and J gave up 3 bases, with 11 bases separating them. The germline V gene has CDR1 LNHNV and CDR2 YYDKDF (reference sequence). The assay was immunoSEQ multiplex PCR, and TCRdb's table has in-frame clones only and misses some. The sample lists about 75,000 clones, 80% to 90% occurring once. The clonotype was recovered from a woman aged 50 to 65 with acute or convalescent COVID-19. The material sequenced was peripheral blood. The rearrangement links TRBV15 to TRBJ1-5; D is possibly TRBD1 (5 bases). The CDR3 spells CATSLRQTNQPQHF. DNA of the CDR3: TGTGCCACCAGCCTACGACAGACCAATCAGCCCCAGCATTTT.